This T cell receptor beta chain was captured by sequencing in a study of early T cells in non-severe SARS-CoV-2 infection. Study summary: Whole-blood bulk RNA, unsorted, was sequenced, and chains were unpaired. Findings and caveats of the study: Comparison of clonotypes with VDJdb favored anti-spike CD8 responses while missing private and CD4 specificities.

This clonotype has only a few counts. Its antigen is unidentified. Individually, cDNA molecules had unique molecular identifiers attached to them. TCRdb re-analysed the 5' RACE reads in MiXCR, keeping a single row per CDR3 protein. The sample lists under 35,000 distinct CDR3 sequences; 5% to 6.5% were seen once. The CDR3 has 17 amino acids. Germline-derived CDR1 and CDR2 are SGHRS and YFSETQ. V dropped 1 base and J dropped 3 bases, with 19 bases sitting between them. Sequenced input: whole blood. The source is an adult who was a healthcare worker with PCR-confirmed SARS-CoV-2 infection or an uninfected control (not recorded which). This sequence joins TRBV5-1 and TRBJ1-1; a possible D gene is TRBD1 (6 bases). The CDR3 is CASSLRYGTGQDTEAFF. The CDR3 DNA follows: TGCGCCAGCAGCTTGCGGTACGGAACAGGGCAGGACACTGAAGCTTTCTTT.